A single sample gave rise to the 28 T cell receptor beta chains below, sequenced in a study of blood T cells in healthy people across ages. The authors ran a second PCR of about 7 to 11 cycles using a sample-barcoded 5' primer and a J-beta primer mix. TCRdb re-called the 5' RACE reads with MiXCR, one entry per CDR3 protein. The table lists 650,000 to 1,000,000 distinct CDR3 sequences, roughly 34% of them singletons. The sequenced sample consisted of blood. All receptors derive from a man between 18 and 35 years old in good health.

This clonotype turned up a few times. V usage is TRBV7-2 and J usage is TRBJ2-3, with unresolved D. Germline lookup yields CDR1 SGHTA and CDR2 FQGNSA. There are 14 residues in the CDR3. Trimming stripped 3 bases from V and 2 bases from J, with 9 bases between. The CDR3 DNA is TGTGCCAGCAGCTTTGAAGCGTTCACAGATACGCAGTATTTT. It translates to CASSFEAFTDTQYF.

The table lists this clonotype with a few counts. The gene calls are TRBV12-3 or TRBV12-4 and TRBJ1-2; D is unresolved. The CDR3 extends over 17 amino acids. The V and J ends lost 0 bases and 0 bases respectively, with 14 bases between them. The chain's CDR3 is CASSLAMATRPNYGYTF. The CDR3 nucleotides are TGTGCCAGCAGTTTAGCGATGGCTACGAGACCTAACTATGGCTACACCTTC.

This clonotype has at least ten counts. This sequence joins TRBV12-3 or TRBV12-4 and TRBJ1-6; possibly TRBD1 for D (6 bases). V was clipped by 1 base and J by 0 bases, with 7 bases between them. The CDR3 consists of 16 residues. The DNA of the CDR3 is TGTGCCAGCAGTTTAGGACAGGTCTCCTATAATTCACCCCTCCACTTT. As protein: CASSLGQVSYNSPLHF.

The chain carries TRBV6-2 or TRBV6-3 and TRBJ2-5; no reliable D call. Germline lookup yields CDR1 MNHEY and CDR2 SVGEGT. CDR3 size: 14 residues. The V gene lost 6 bases and the J gene lost 4 bases, with 15 bases spanning the gap. This CDR3 is CASSLGSLRETQYF. The CDR3 nucleotides read TGTGCCAGCAGCCTAGGTAGCTTGCGAGAGACCCAGTACTTC.

The chain combines TRBV4-1 with TRBJ2-6, with TRBD1 as a possible D gene (6 bases). The CDR3 length is 18 residues. V gave up 3 bases and J gave up 0 bases, with 15 bases separating them. Germline CDR1 MGHRA, CDR2 YSYEKL. CDR3 loop: CASSHLPGQTSGANVLTF. In DNA, the CDR3 is TGCGCCAGCAGCCACCTTCCCGGACAGACCTCTGGGGCCAACGTCCTGACTTTC.

The chain has TRBV4-1 and TRBJ2-1, with a weak D call TRBD1 (6 bases). TRBJ2-7 matches the DNA end more closely, so the J call is doubtful. The germline CDR1 and CDR2 sequences are MGHRA and YSYEKL. The CDR3 totals 17 residues. The CDR3 DNA is TGCGCCAGCAGCCAAGAAAGGGGGTCCAGCTCCTACAATGAGCAGTACTTC. Residues: CASSQERGSSSYNEQYF.

DNA of the CDR3: TGTGCCAGCAGTGATACGGAATCCTACGAGCAGTTCTTC. It specifies CASSDTESYEQFF. The chain combines TRBV27 with TRBJ2-1; no definite D call. Deletions cut 5 bases from V and 10 bases from J, with 15 bases between. CDR3 length: 13 residues. CDR1 is MNHEY and CDR2 is SMNVEV in the germline V gene (reference sequence).

There are many counts of this clonotype. The chain combines TRBV5-1 with TRBJ2-7, with D possibly matching TRBD1 (5 bases). V was cut by 5 bases and J by 6 bases, with 15 bases left in between. Germline CDR1 and CDR2: SGHRS and YFSETQ. The CDR3 runs 13 residues. CDR3 loop: CASRYQGRSEQYF. The CDR3 nucleotides read TGCGCCAGCAGGTATCAGGGTAGAAGCGAGCAGTACTTC.

The gene calls are TRBV6-2 or TRBV6-3 and TRBJ2-7; maybe TRBD1 (5 bases). This CDR3 has 14 residues. Germline V gene data show CDR1 as MNHEY and CDR2 as SVGEGT. V was cut by 3 bases and J by 6 bases, with 15 bases left in between. The CDR3 loop reads CASSYRAQGGEQYF. DNA for the CDR3: TGTGCCAGCAGTTATCGTGCCCAGGGCGGCGAGCAGTACTTC.

A few counts support this clonotype. The CDR3, as DNA: TGTGCCAGCAGCCTAGGGTATACCTACGAGCAGTACTTC. Protein: CASSLGYTYEQYF. This rearrangement joins TRBV7-9 to TRBJ2-7; D not resolved. Per germline, CDR1 SEHNR and CDR2 FQNEAQ (reference sequence). The ends were cut back, 5 bases at V and 2 bases at J, with 10 bases in the middle. This CDR3 comprises 13 residues.

This clonotype was counted between two and nine times. This sequence joins TRBV4-2 and TRBJ2-3, with D perhaps being TRBD1 or TRBD2 (6 bases each). CDR1 is LGHNA and CDR2 is YNFKEQ in the germline V gene. CDR3 length equals 15 residues. V lost 1 base and J 4 bases, leaving 12 bases between the germline ends. CDR3 residues: CASSQVGGLADTQYF. In DNA form, the CDR3 reads TGTGCCAGCAGCCAAGTGGGGGGCCTCGCAGATACGCAGTATTTT.

There are a few counts of this clonotype. The chain uses TRBV24-1 and TRBJ2-1; 8 bases agree with TRBD1. The CDR3 contains 14 residues. The J segment lost 8 bases and the V segment lost 4 bases, leaving 6 bases of the junction unmatched. Germline V gene sequence: CDR1 KGHDR, CDR2 SFDVKD. CDR3 sequence (DNA): TGTGCCACCAGTGACCCGGACAGGGTTGATGAGCAGTTCTTC. Its protein is CATSDPDRVDEQFF.

The V gene is TRBV10-3, the J gene TRBJ1-2; D not certain. The CDR3 extends over 13 amino acids. Germline V gives CDR1 ENHRY, CDR2 SYGVKD. Trimming took 2 bases from V and 1 from J, leaving 5 bases between them. The CDR3 is CAISEIDNYGYTF. The CDR3 nucleotides are TGTGCCATCAGTGAGATCGATAACTATGGCTACACCTTC.

The table lists this clonotype with many counts. This rearrangement joins TRBV28 to TRBJ1-2; no firm D call. The CDR3 is 14 residues long. Germline CDR1 MDHEN, CDR2 SYDVKM. V was cut by 4 bases and J by 4 bases, with 13 bases left in between. CDR3 sequence reads: CASSSPGEGYGYTF. CDR3 in DNA: TGTGCCAGCAGTTCCCCCGGGGAAGGCTATGGCTACACCTTC.

This clonotype was seen more than once but under ten times. The chain combines TRBV6-5 with TRBJ2-7; TRBD2 matches 8 bases. The J call may be incorrect, as the DNA end agrees better with TRBJ2-5. From germline, CDR1 is MNHEY and CDR2 SVGAGI. The CDR3 is 13 residues long. Written as DNA, the CDR3 is TGTGCCAGCAGCGCCGGGGGGGGAGAGACCCAGTACTTC. Translation: CASSAGGGETQYF.

The genes are TRBV7-2 and TRBJ2-3; D is uncertain. CDR1 SGHTA and CDR2 FQGNSA come from the germline V gene. There are 13 residues in the CDR3. Trimming cost V 5 bases and J 4 bases, with 10 bases left between them. CDR3 DNA: TGTGCCAGCAGCCCGCTAGTCGCAGATACGCAGTATTTT. Its protein product is CASSPLVADTQYF. Full variable domain (rest looked up from reference TRBV7-2 and TRBJ2-3): GAGVSQSPSNKVTEKGKDVELRCDPISGHTALYWYRQSLGQGLEFLIYFQGNSAPDKSGLPSDRFSAERTGGSVSTLTIQRTQQEDSAVYLCASSPLVADTQYFGPGTRLTVL.

This clonotype has just a few counts. The chain links TRBV21-1 to TRBJ2-2; TRBD1, the table's D call, was not compared with the DNA. TRBV21-1 is an annotated pseudogene. CDR3 length: 17 residues. CDR3 loop: CASSGGQPTLNTGELFF. The CDR3, as DNA: TGTGCCAGCAGTGGGGGACAGCCGACACTAAACACCGGGGAGCTGTTTTTT.

This clonotype was recorded a few times. This chain joins TRBV25-1 and TRBJ1-1, with D hard to call. The CDR3 contains 15 residues. Germline CDR1 MGHDK, CDR2 SYGVNS. V was shortened by 6 bases and J by 4 bases, with 18 bases between the two germline ends. CDR3 amino acids: CASSEVKLSSTEAFF. DNA for the CDR3: TGTGCCAGCAGCGAGGTTAAGTTAAGTAGCACTGAAGCTTTCTTT.

The chain joins TRBV20-1 to TRBJ2-5; the D gene is possibly TRBD1 (6 bases). Per the germline V gene, CDR1 is DFQATT and CDR2 is SNEGSKA (reference sequence). CDR3 length: 11 residues. The germline V and J ends were trimmed by 4 bases and 11 bases, with 14 bases remaining between them. The CDR3 region has the DNA TGCAGTGCTAACACAGGGAATGAGCAGTACTTC. Residues: CSANTGNEQYF.

The chain combines TRBV11-1 with TRBJ2-5; D gene uncertain. This CDR3 contains 15 residues. Trimming took 5 bases from V and 1 from J, leaving 14 bases between them. The germline gives CDR1 SGHAT, CDR2 FQDESV (reference sequence). CDR3: CASSQEAAIQETQYF. In DNA, the CDR3 is TGTGCCAGCAGCCAAGAGGCAGCAATCCAAGAGACCCAGTACTTC. The whole variable domain, remainder taken from reference TRBV11-1 and TRBJ2-5, is EAEVAQSPRYKITEKSQAVAFWCDPISGHATLYWYRQILGQGPELLVQFQDESVVDDSQLPKDRFSAERLKGVDSTLKIQPAELGDSAMYLCASSQEAAIQETQYFGPGTRLLVL.

DNA of the CDR3: TGCAGTGCCGGACAGGGGAGTACTGAAGCTTTCTTT. This sequence encodes CSAGQGSTEAFF. The rearrangement uses TRBV20-1 and TRBJ1-1; TRBD1 matches at 9 bases. The CDR3 covers 12 residues. Germline loops: CDR1 DFQATT, CDR2 SNEGSKA (reference sequence). V was pared by 6 bases and J by 5 bases, with 4 bases of the junction left unmatched.

This clonotype was picked up a small number of times. The chain carries TRBV28 and TRBJ2-5, with 12 nucleotides matching TRBD2. The CDR3 runs 16 residues. The germline gives CDR1 MDHEN, CDR2 SYDVKM. V dropped 4 bases and J dropped 9; count of bases not matched to a gene: 12. The CDR3, as DNA: TGTGCCAGCAGTTCTTCTAGCCGGACTAGCGGGGAGGCCCAGTACTTC. This sequence encodes CASSSSSRTSGEAQYF.

The chain is built from TRBV7-2 and TRBJ2-5; weak D call: TRBD2 (7 bases). The CDR3 runs to 17 residues. Germline values: CDR1 SGHTA, CDR2 FQGNSA. The V gene lost 4 bases and the J gene lost 5 bases, with 23 bases spanning the gap. The CDR3 is CASSSRGATGFMETQYF. In DNA, the CDR3 is TGTGCCAGCAGCTCCCGGGGGGCCACCGGGTTCATGGAGACCCAGTACTTC.

This clonotype has at least ten counts. One end of the junction is discordant with germline, which a read error may explain. The chain recombines TRBV5-1 with TRBJ1-5, with unresolved D. The CDR3 length is 14 residues. Germline V gene lookup returns CDR1 SGHRS and CDR2 YFSETQ. In DNA form, the CDR3 reads TGTGCCAGCAGTTTAGGAGGCGCCAATCAGCCCCAGCATTTT. It is translated as CASSLGGANQPQHF.

This clonotype was observed many times. CDR3 amino acids: CASSVNDLHIQYF. The CDR3 coding sequence is TGTGCCAGCAGCGTAAACGATTTGCACATTCAGTACTTC. V gene TRBV9 combines with J gene TRBJ2-4; D is uncertain. The V end was cut by 1 base, the J end by 8 bases, with 10 bases between. This CDR3 has 13 residues. Germline values: CDR1 SGDLS, CDR2 YYNGEE.

V is TRBV30 and J is TRBJ1-1; 7 bases agree with TRBD1. The CDR3 length is 13 residues. The J segment lost 1 base and the V segment lost 1 base, leaving 0 bases of the junction unmatched. Per the germline V gene, CDR1 is GTSNPN and CDR2 is SVGIG (reference sequence). Here the CDR3 reads CAWSGQGNTEAFF. The CDR3 bases are TGTGCCTGGAGTGGACAGGGGAACACTGAAGCTTTCTTT.

Worth noting for this clonotype: This clone may be a read error of a much larger clone one base away. V and J are TRBV9 and TRBJ2-1; D is uncertain. V gave up 2 bases and J gave up 2 bases, with 17 bases separating them. CDR1 SGDLS and CDR2 YYNGEE come from the germline V gene. The CDR3 sequence is 17 residues long. The CDR3 spells CASSVSECGLTYNEQFF. The CDR3 DNA reads as TGTGCCAGCAGCGTTTCGGAATGTGGGTTAACCTACAATGAGCAGTTCTTC.

This clonotype has ten or more counts. The V call is TRBV5-1, the J call TRBJ2-3, with 10 bases matching TRBD2. The germline V gene encodes CDR1 SGHRS and CDR2 YFSETQ. The CDR3 spans 16 residues. Trimming removed 4 bases from V and 5 bases from J; junction bases left unmatched: 10. The CDR3 loop reads CASSPRTSGLLDTQYF. The DNA for the CDR3 is TGCGCCAGCAGCCCGCGGACTAGCGGTCTATTAGATACGCAGTATTTT.